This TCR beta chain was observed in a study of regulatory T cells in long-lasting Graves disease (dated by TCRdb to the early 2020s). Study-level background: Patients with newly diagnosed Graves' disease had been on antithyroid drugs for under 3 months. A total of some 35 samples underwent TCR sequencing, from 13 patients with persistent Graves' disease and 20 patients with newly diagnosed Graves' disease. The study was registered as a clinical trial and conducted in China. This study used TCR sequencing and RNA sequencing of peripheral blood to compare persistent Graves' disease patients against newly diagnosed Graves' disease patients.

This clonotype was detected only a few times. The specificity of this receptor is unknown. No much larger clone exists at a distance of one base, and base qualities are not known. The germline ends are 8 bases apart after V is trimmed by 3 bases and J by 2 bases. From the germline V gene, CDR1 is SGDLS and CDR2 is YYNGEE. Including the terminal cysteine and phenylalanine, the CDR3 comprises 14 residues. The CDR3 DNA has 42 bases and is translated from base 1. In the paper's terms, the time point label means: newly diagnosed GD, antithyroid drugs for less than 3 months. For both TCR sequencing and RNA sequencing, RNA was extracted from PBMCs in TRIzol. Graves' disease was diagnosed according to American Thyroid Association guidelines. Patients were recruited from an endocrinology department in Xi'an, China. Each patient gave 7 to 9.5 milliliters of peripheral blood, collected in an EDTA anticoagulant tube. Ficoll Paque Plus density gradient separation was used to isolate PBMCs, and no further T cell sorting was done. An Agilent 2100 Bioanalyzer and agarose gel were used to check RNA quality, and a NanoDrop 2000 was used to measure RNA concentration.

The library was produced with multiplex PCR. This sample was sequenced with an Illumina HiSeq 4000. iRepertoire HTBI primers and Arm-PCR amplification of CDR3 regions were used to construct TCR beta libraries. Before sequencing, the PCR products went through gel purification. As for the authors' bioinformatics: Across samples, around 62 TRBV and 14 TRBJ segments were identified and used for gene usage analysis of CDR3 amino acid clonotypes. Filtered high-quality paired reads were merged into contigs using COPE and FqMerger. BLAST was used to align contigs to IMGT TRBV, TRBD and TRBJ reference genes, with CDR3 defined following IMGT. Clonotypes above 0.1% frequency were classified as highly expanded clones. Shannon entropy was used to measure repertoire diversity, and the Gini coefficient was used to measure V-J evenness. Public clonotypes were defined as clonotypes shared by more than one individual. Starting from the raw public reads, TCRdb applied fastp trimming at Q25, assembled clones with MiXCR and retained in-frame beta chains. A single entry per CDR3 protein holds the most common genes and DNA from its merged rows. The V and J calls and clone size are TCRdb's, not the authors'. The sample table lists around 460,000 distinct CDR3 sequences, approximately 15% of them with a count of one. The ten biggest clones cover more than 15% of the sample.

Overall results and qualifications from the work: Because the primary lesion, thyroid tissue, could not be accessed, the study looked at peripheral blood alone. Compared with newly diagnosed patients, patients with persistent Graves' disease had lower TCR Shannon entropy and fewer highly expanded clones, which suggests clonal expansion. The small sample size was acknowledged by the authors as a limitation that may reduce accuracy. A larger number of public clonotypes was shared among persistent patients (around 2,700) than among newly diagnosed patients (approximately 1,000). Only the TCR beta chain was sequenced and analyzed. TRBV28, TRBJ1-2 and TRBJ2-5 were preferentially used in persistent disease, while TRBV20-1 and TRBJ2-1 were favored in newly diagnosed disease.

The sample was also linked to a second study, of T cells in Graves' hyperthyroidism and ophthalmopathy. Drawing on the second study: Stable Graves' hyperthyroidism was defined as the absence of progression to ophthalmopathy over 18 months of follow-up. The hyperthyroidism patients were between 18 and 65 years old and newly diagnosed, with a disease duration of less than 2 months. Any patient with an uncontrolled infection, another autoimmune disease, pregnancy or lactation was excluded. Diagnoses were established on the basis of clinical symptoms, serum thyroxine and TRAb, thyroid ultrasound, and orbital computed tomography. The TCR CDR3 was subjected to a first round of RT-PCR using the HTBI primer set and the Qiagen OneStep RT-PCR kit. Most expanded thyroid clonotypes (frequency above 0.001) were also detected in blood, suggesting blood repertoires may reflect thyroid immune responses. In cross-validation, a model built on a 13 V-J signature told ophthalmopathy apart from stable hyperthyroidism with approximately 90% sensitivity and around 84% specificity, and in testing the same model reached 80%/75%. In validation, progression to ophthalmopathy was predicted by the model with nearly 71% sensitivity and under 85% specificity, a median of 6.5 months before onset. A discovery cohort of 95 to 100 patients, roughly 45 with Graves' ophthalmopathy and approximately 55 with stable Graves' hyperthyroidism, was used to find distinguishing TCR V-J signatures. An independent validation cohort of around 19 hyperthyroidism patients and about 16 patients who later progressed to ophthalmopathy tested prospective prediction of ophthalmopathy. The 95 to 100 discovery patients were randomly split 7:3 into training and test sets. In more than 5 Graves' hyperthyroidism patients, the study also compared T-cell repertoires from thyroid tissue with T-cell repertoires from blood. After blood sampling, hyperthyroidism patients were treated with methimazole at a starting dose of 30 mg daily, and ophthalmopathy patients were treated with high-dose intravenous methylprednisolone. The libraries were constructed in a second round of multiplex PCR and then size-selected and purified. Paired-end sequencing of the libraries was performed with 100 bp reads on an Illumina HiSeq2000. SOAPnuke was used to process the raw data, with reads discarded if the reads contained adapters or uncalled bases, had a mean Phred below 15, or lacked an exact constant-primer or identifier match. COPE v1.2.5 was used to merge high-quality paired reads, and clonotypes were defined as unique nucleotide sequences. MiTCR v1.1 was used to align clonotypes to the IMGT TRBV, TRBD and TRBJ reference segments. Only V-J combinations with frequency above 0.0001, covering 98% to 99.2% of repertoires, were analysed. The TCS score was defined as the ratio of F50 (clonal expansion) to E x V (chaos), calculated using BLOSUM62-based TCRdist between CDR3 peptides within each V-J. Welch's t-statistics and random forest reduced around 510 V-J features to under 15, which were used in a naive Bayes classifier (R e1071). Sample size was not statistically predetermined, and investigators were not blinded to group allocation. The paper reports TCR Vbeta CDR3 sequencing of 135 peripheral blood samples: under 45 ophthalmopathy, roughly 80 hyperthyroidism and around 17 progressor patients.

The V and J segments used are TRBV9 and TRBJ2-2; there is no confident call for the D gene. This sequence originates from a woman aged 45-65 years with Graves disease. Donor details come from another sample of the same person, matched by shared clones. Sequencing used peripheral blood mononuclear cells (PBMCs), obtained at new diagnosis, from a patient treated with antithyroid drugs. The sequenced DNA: TGTGCCAGCAGCGCCCGGAGTAACACCGGGGAGCTGTTTTTT. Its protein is CASSARSNTGELFF.